Presented here are 11 T cell receptor beta chains from one specimen sequenced in a study of human T cells and chemical hapten exposure. Time point described: pre-sensitization, week 0. Described treatment: therapeutic diphenylcyclopropenone sensitization with weekly scalp DPC. TCRdb re-called the RACE reads with MiXCR, one entry per CDR3 protein. Of around 330,000 distinct CDR3 sequences in the sample, around 5.5% were seen once. The sample consisted of whole blood, taken in connection with sensitization to the hapten diphenylcyclopropenone (DPC). Source of these receptors: a woman in her late teens or twenties with alopecia areata. Some clones in this sample may be carry-over from other donors' samples.

This clonotype was counted between two and nine times. This chain joins TRBV20-1 and TRBJ2-5; 13 bases align to TRBD2. The germline CDR1 and CDR2 sequences are DFQATT and SNEGSKA (reference sequence). V shed 5 bases and J 5 bases; nucleotides not matched to a gene: 5. The CDR3 sequence is 14 residues long. The CDR3 is CSARTSGGRETQYF. The CDR3 DNA sequence: TGCAGTGCTCGGACTAGCGGGGGTCGCGAGACCCAGTACTTC.

In its sample, this clonotype was seen a few times. The CDR3 reads CASSLGTTTGDTQYF. The CDR3 DNA reads as TGTGCCAGCAGCTTAGGTACTACTACGGGAGATACGCAGTATTTT. The chain couples TRBV7-2 to TRBJ2-3; D gene unclear. The germline V gene has CDR1 SGHTA and CDR2 FQGNSA. This CDR3 comprises 15 residues. V gave up 1 base and J gave up 5 bases, with 13 bases separating them.

The chain carries TRBV7-8 and TRBJ2-3; no firm D call. CDR1 and CDR2 from the germline V gene are SGHVS and FQNEAQ. The CDR3 runs 16 residues. V was pared by 2 bases and J by 6 bases, with 18 bases between. The CDR3 DNA sequence: TGTGCCAGCAGCTTAACGACGGAGTTCCCCCCCGATACGCAGTATTTT. Protein: CASSLTTEFPPDTQYF.

This clonotype has a count of ten or more. The J gene is TRBJ1-6, the V gene TRBV27, with a tentative D call TRBD1 (5 bases). The germline V gene encodes CDR1 MNHEY and CDR2 SMNVEV (reference sequence). Trimming removed 5 bases from V and 5 bases from J, with 13 bases in between. The CDR3 totals 15 residues. CDR3 residues: CASSRAQGNNSPLHF. The CDR3, as DNA: TGTGCCAGCAGTCGTGCCCAGGGTAATAATTCACCCCTCCACTTT.

The chain uses TRBV7-9 and TRBJ1-4; D not resolved. The germline CDR1 and CDR2 sequences are SEHNR and FQNEAQ (reference sequence). The V gene lost 5 bases and the J gene lost 8 bases, with 15 bases spanning the gap. This CDR3 has 14 residues. The CDR3 loop is CASSRREYNEKLFF. CDR3 DNA: TGTGCCAGCAGCCGCCGGGAGTACAACGAAAAACTGTTTTTT.

This clonotype showed up just a few times. The J gene is TRBJ1-4, the V gene TRBV20-1; 9 bases agree with TRBD1. Germline V gene sequence: CDR1 DFQATT, CDR2 SNEGSKA (reference sequence). The CDR3 spans 12 residues. V shed 8 bases and J 7 bases; nucleotides not matched to a gene: 5. The CDR3 reads CSLTGGTEKLFF. CDR3 nucleotide sequence: TGCAGTTTGACAGGGGGGACTGAAAAACTGTTTTTT.

This clonotype was observed at least ten times. This chain joins TRBV7-9 and TRBJ1-6, with D uncertain. V was shortened by 1 base and J by 7 bases, with 8 bases between the two germline ends. Germline-derived CDR1 and CDR2 are SEHNR and FQNEAQ (reference sequence). This CDR3 is built from 14 residues. For the CDR3, the DNA is TGTGCCAGCAGCTTAGGAGGGTGGAATTCACCCCTCCACTTT. Amino acid sequence: CASSLGGWNSPLHF.

The chain is built from TRBV13 and TRBJ2-3; D ambiguous. CDR1 PRHDT and CDR2 FYEKMQ come from the germline V gene (reference sequence). This CDR3 contains 17 residues. V lost 5 bases and J 2 bases, leaving 20 bases between the germline ends. The CDR3 DNA follows: TGTGCCAGCAGCACAGCAGTGAAGGACGCAAACACAGATACGCAGTATTTT. Residues: CASSTAVKDANTDTQYF.

V is TRBV4-3 and J is TRBJ1-2; D might be TRBD1 (5 bases). Per the germline V gene, CDR1 is LGHNA and CDR2 is YSLEER. The CDR3 has 15 amino acids. The V end was cut by 2 bases, the J end by 0 bases, with 10 bases between. The CDR3 nucleotides read TGCGCCAGCAGCCAATACCGGGGGTCTAACTATGGCTACACCTTC. Its protein is CASSQYRGSNYGYTF.

The chain is built from TRBV28 and TRBJ2-2; TRBD1 matches 7 bases. V dropped 6 bases and J dropped 4; count of bases not matched to a gene: 8. Germline values: CDR1 MDHEN, CDR2 SYDVKM. The CDR3 totals 15 residues. The CDR3 DNA is TGTGCCAGCAGCCGCCCGGGACAGCTCACCGGGGAGCTGTTTTTT. This encodes CASSRPGQLTGELFF.

There are many counts of this clonotype. The genes are TRBV5-1 and TRBJ2-4; 8 bases match TRBD1. Germline assignment: CDR1 SGHRS and CDR2 YFSETQ. The CDR3 has 18 residues. V was clipped by 5 bases and J by 4 bases; unmatched bases: 17. The CDR3 sequence: CASSLSYSLQGAKNIQYF. The CDR3 region has the DNA TGCGCCAGCAGTCTCAGTTATTCTCTCCAGGGGGCGAAAAACATTCAGTACTTC.